Below are 29 T cell receptor beta chains sequenced from a single sample in a study of regulatory T cells in long-lasting Graves disease. Building of the TCR beta libraries involved iRepertoire HTBI primers and Arm-PCR of CDR3 regions. MiXCR, applied by TCRdb to the multiplex PCR reads, yields one record per CDR3 protein. The sample has around 500,000 distinct CDR3 sequences; about 16% are singletons. Time point reported: newly diagnosed GD, antithyroid drugs for less than 3 months. From RNA extracted from PBMCs, the TCR library was made. These same data were also listed under a study on T cells in Graves' hyperthyroidism and ophthalmopathy.

The sample in question was peripheral blood mononuclear cells (PBMCs), obtained at new diagnosis, from a patient treated with antithyroid drugs. All receptors derive from a middle-aged woman with Graves disease.

In the case of this clonotype: This could be a read error, since a much larger clone is one nucleotide away. The CDR3 does not end in the conserved phenylalanine or tryptophan, so this is likely a read error. V and J are TRBV13 and TRBJ2-5; maybe TRBD2 (5 bases). Trimming shortened V by 5 bases and J by 4 bases, and 17 bases separated the two germline ends. The CDR3 is 15 amino acids. Germline V CDR1 and CDR2: PRHDT, FYEKMQ (reference sequence). CDR3: CASSPGRAEAETQYL. The CDR3 region has the DNA TGTGCCAGCAGCCCCGGAAGAGCGGAGGCAGAGACCCAGTACCTC.

This clonotype was seen only a few times. CDR3 in amino acids: CASSRLGLAGGNEQFF. CDR3 sequence (DNA): TGTGCCAGCAGCCGACTGGGACTAGCGGGGGGTAATGAGCAGTTCTTC. The J gene is TRBJ2-1, the V gene TRBV13, with 15 bases fitting TRBD2. Germline assignment: CDR1 PRHDT and CDR2 FYEKMQ (reference sequence). The CDR3 runs 16 residues. Losses at the gene ends were 5 bases for V and 7 bases for J; bases not matched to a gene: 6.

The V call is TRBV15, the J call TRBJ1-2; D unresolved. V gave up 0 bases and J gave up 8 bases, with 13 bases separating them. CDR1 and CDR2 (germline): LNHNV, YYDKDF (reference sequence). The CDR3 consists of 14 residues. This CDR3 reads CATSRDKAAVGYTF. As DNA, the CDR3 is TGTGCCACCAGCAGAGATAAGGCAGCAGTCGGCTACACCTTC.

This clonotype was counted only a few times. The CDR3 sequence: CASSLAGEGDTQYF. The DNA of the CDR3 is TGTGCCAGCAGTTTAGCGGGGGAGGGGGATACGCAGTATTTT. The V gene is TRBV27, the J gene TRBJ2-3; TRBD2 aligns across 7 bases. Trimming cost V 2 bases and J 6 bases; bases outside gene matches: 5. In germline, CDR1 is MNHEY, CDR2 SMNVEV (reference sequence). The CDR3 spans 14 residues.

This clonotype was counted at least ten times. The V gene is TRBV11-2, the J gene TRBJ1-6; D is perhaps TRBD1 (6 bases). V shed 8 bases and J shed 7 bases, with 21 bases lying between them. CDR1 is SGHAT, CDR2 FQNNGV, per germline. The CDR3 runs to 16 residues. CDR3 in DNA: TGTGCCAGCTCCAGCGGAGGGGGGCGTCGGAATTCACCCCTCCACTTT. Its protein is CASSSGGGRRNSPLHF. Full variable domain (remainder filled in from reference TRBV11-2 and TRBJ1-6): EAGVAQSPRYKIIEKRQSVAFWCNPISGHATLYWYQQILGQGPKLLIQFQNNGVVDDSQLPKDRFSAERLKGVDSTLKIQPAKLEDSAVYLCASSSGGGRRNSPLHFGNGTRLTVT.

This clonotype was observed a few times. One junction end disagrees with the germline gene, perhaps due to a read error. This chain joins TRBV4-1 and TRBJ2-7; 8 nucleotides match TRBD2. The CDR3 length is 19 residues. The germline CDR1 and CDR2 sequences are MGHRA and YSYEKL. The DNA of the CDR3 is TGTGCCAGCAGCCAGGAGGGACTAGTCTCCGGGGTGGTTTCCTACGAGCAGTACTTC. Translation gives CASSQEGLVSGVVSYEQYF.

This clonotype was detected only a few times. This sequence joins TRBV11-3 and TRBJ1-6; 7 bases line up with TRBD1. The junction had 9 bases not matched to a gene; V was cut back by 5 bases and J by 8 bases. Germline-derived CDR1 and CDR2 are SGHNT and YENEEA. The CDR3 spans 15 residues. CDR3 nucleotides: TGTGCCAGCAGCGGAACAGGGGAGCGGGATTCACCCCTCCACTTT. Residues: CASSGTGERDSPLHF.

This clonotype was seen a handful of times. The CDR3 spells CASSDWSFGEGSYEQYF. CDR3 coding DNA: TGTGCCAGCAGTGACTGGAGTTTTGGGGAGGGCTCCTACGAGCAGTACTTC. The V and J genes are TRBV25-1 and TRBJ2-7; 7 bases match TRBD2. J lost 0 bases, V lost 3 bases, and 11 bases had no gene match. CDR3 length equals 17 residues. Germline V gives CDR1 MGHDK, CDR2 SYGVNS.

The sample holds many counts of this clonotype. The gene calls are TRBV18 and TRBJ2-3; D ambiguous. The V end lost 0 bases, the J end lost 0 bases, and 4 bases lay between the germline ends. Germline V gene lookup returns CDR1 KGHSH and CDR2 LQKENI. This CDR3 has 14 amino acids. The CDR3 region has the DNA TGTGCCAGCTCACCACCGCAGAGCACAGATACGCAGTATTTT. This codes for CASSPPQSTDTQYF.

With regard to this clonotype: Being one base from a much bigger clone, this may be a read error. V usage is TRBV13 and J usage is TRBJ2-5; D is undetermined. The germline CDR1 and CDR2 sequences are PRHDT and FYEKMQ (reference sequence). Trimming pared 1 base from V and 4 bases from J, leaving 4 bases between. CDR3 length: 12 residues. For the CDR3, the DNA is TGTGCCAGCAGCTTAGAGGTAGAGACCCAGTACTTC. Translating gives CASSLEVETQYF.

The V and J genes are TRBV12-5 and TRBJ2-5, with TRBD2 matching 13 bases. Germline loops: CDR1 LGHNT, CDR2 FRNRAP. This CDR3 spans 15 amino acids. Unmatched junction bases numbered 3, after V lost 6 bases and J lost 2 bases. CDR3 DNA sequence: TGTGCTAGTGGCCGGGGACTAGCGGGGCAAGAGACCCAGTACTTC. Amino acids: CASGRGLAGQETQYF.

This clonotype was detected once. The chain has TRBV5-1 and TRBJ1-1, with no clear D. Trimming pared 5 bases from V and 2 bases from J, leaving 10 bases between. The CDR3 has 13 residues. CDR1 SGHRS and CDR2 YFSETQ come from the germline V gene. The CDR3 DNA reads as TGCGCCAGCAGGGAACCAGCTAACACTGAAGCTTTCTTT. It translates to CASREPANTEAFF.

This clonotype has a count of ten or more. The rearrangement links TRBV5-8 to TRBJ1-6; no firm D call. This CDR3 is 14 amino acids long. V was trimmed by 3 bases and J by 6 bases, leaving 10 bases between them. Germline V gene sequence: CDR1 SGHTS, CDR2 YDEGEE. DNA for the CDR3: TGTGCCAGCAGCTCGGACGGGCGTAATTCACCCCTCCACTTT. Translated, it gives CASSSDGRNSPLHF.

This clonotype was counted between two and nine times. The chain carries TRBV5-5 and TRBJ2-5; 9 positions agree with TRBD1. Germline CDR1 and CDR2: SGHKS and YYEKEE (reference sequence). The CDR3 runs to 16 residues. Trimming at V came to 0 bases and at J to 4 bases, leaving 7 bases not matched to a gene. The CDR3 loop is CASSLARGQGGETQYF. CDR3 coding DNA: TGTGCCAGCAGCTTGGCCCGGGGACAGGGTGGAGAGACCCAGTACTTC.

In this sample, this clonotype turned up many times. V and J are TRBV13 and TRBJ2-3; TRBD2 matches 10 bases. Germline V CDR1 and CDR2: PRHDT, FYEKMQ (reference sequence). J gave up 4 bases and V 3 bases, and 7 bases lay outside the gene matches. The CDR3 is 16 residues long. The CDR3 protein is CASSLNSGGIPDTQYF. CDR3 in DNA: TGTGCCAGCAGCTTGAATAGCGGGGGGATCCCAGATACGCAGTATTTT.

This clonotype was counted ten times or more. This chain uses TRBV13 with TRBJ1-2; D call uncertain. The CDR3 sequence is 14 residues long. The V gene lost 2 bases and the J gene lost 5 bases, with 12 bases spanning the gap. Looked up from germline, CDR1 is PRHDT and CDR2 is FYEKMQ (reference sequence). Written as DNA, the CDR3 is TGTGCCAGCAGCTTAATACGGTCGGGTTATGGCTACACCTTC. Its protein is CASSLIRSGYGYTF.

This chain joins TRBV3-1 and TRBJ1-2, with a weak D call TRBD1 (6 bases). The CDR3 is made up of 14 amino acids. Trimming removed 5 bases at V and 8 bases at J, with 18 bases between. The V gene's germline CDR1 is LGHDT and CDR2 YNNKEL (reference sequence). In nucleotides, the CDR3 is TGTGCCAGCAGCAGGGACACCGATTTATGGGGCTACACCTTC. Its translation: CASSRDTDLWGYTF.

CDR3 in amino acids: CAWKAGVGYGYTF. CDR3 DNA sequence: TGTGCCTGGAAAGCCGGGGTCGGCTATGGCTACACCTTC. V usage is TRBV30 and J usage is TRBJ1-2; D call uncertain. The V and J ends lost 4 bases and 4 bases respectively, with 13 bases between them. The CDR3 covers 13 residues. In germline, CDR1 is GTSNPN, CDR2 SVGIG (reference sequence).

This sequence joins TRBV15 and TRBJ2-5; D unclear. Germline CDR1 reads LNHNV; CDR2 reads YYDKDF (reference sequence). The CDR3 extends over 15 amino acids. V was shortened by 1 base and J by 1 base, with 10 bases between the two germline ends. The CDR3 coding sequence is TGTGCCACCAGCAGAGTTGCGTTTTCCCAAGAGACCCAGTACTTC. Protein sequence: CATSRVAFSQETQYF.

In the case of this clonotype: This could be a read error, since a much larger clone is one nucleotide away. V and J are TRBV27 and TRBJ2-7, with 8 bases aligning to TRBD1. CDR1 and CDR2 from the germline V gene are MNHEY and SMNVEV (reference sequence). The CDR3 spans 14 residues. This CDR3 is CASGGAGGGYERYF. The DNA for the CDR3 is TGTGCCAGCGGCGGGGCAGGGGGCGGCTACGAGCGGTACTTC.

The V call is TRBV3-1, the J call TRBJ2-1; TRBD2 aligns across 9 bases. The J call is uncertain, as TRBJ2-5 better fits the DNA end. This CDR3 has 15 residues. The V gene's germline CDR1 is LGHDT and CDR2 YNNKEL (reference sequence). DNA of the CDR3: TGTGCCAGCAGCCAAGGTATTAGCGGGGGAGAGACCCAGTACTTC. Its protein is CASSQGISGGETQYF.

This clonotype was detected ten times or more. The germline gene is not matched at one end of the junction; a read error may be the cause. The V call is TRBV5-1, the J call TRBJ2-7, with 9 nucleotides matching TRBD1. The CDR3 runs to 14 residues. Germline V gene data show CDR1 as SGHRS and CDR2 as YFSETQ. CDR3 protein: CASSGGTGTYEQYF. In DNA form, the CDR3 reads TGTGCCAGCAGCGGAGGGACAGGGACCTACGAGCAGTACTTC.

This clonotype came up a few times. The chain is built from TRBV3-1 and TRBJ2-7; D uncertain. V was cut by 4 bases and J by 6 bases, with 16 bases left in between. The V gene's germline CDR1 is LGHDT and CDR2 YNNKEL (reference sequence). This CDR3 spans 14 amino acids. The CDR3 DNA reads TGTGCCAGCAGCCCGATCCGGGCCTTTTCCGAGCAGTACTTC. Protein sequence: CASSPIRAFSEQYF.

This clonotype was observed many times. This chain joins TRBV6-1 and TRBJ1-6; no clear D gene. Germline CDR1 reads MNHNS; CDR2 reads SASEGT. Trimming left V 6 bases short and J 9 bases short, with 12 bases between. This CDR3 contains 13 residues. CDR3: CASRPLQRSPLHF. The CDR3 DNA sequence: TGTGCCAGCAGACCACTTCAGCGTTCACCCCTCCACTTT.

This clonotype was detected many times. The V and J genes are TRBV18 and TRBJ1-1, with D unclear. This CDR3 spans 15 amino acids. Germline V gene sequence: CDR1 KGHSH, CDR2 LQKENI. V lost 3 bases, J lost 3 bases, and 14 bases lay in between. The chain's CDR3 is CASSPKWTADTEAFF. CDR3 bases: TGTGCCAGCTCACCGAAGTGGACCGCCGACACTGAAGCTTTCTTT.

CDR3 amino acids: CASSLEVGPTGELFF. CDR3 in DNA: TGTGCCAGCAGCTTGGAAGTAGGGCCCACCGGGGAGCTGTTTTTT. This rearrangement joins TRBV5-5 to TRBJ2-2; D is unresolved. Germline CDR1 SGHKS, CDR2 YYEKEE (reference sequence). The CDR3 has 15 residues. Trimming pared 0 bases from V and 4 bases from J, leaving 10 bases between.

This clonotype was observed a few times. The rearrangement links TRBV27 to TRBJ1-4, with D perhaps TRBD1 (5 bases). V was shortened by 6 bases and J by 5 bases, with 13 bases between the two germline ends. The CDR3 covers 14 residues. Germline CDR1 is MNHEY and CDR2 is SMNVEV (reference sequence). The CDR3 loop is CASRPGLRNEKLFF. The DNA for the CDR3 is TGTGCCAGCAGACCGGGACTGAGGAATGAAAAACTGTTTTTT.

This clonotype has ten or more counts. The V gene is TRBV5-6, the J gene TRBJ2-3; D gene ambiguous. Per germline, CDR1 SGHDT and CDR2 YYEEEE. V was cut by 3 bases and J by 15 bases, with 20 bases left in between. CDR3 length equals 13 residues. The CDR3 here is CASSYPTVLRKYF. The CDR3 DNA follows: TGTGCCAGCAGCTACCCAACAGTCCTACGTAAATATTTT.

In its sample, this clonotype was seen many times. This chain joins TRBV12-3 or TRBV12-4 and TRBJ2-3; TRBD2 aligns across 13 bases. CDR3 length: 18 amino acids. The V gene end was trimmed by 6 bases and the J gene end by 1 base; junction bases not matched to a gene: 10. In nucleotides, the CDR3 is TGTGCCAGCAGCCCTCGACTAGCGGGGGGCAGGGGCACAGATACGCAGTATTTT. It translates to CASSPRLAGGRGTDTQYF.